This TCR beta chain appears in the sequencing data of a study of Ad26.COV2.S vaccination and SARS-CoV-2 variants. Study information: A participant enrolled in the COV1001 Ad26.COV2.S trial arm provided the sample.

Clones were sequenced by immunoSEQ multiplex PCR, and TCRdb holds only the in-frame ones, with some missing. The repertoire holds 200,000 to 250,000 clones, 88% seen once, with roughly 10% in the top ten. The CDR3 has 20 amino acids. Study results and limitations: Using TCR breadth and depth analyses may have led to underestimated total T cell responses.

Notes on this clone: Antigen unknown.

Sample treatment: over 15 received Ad26.COV2.S at low or high dose, single or two shots; about 5 received placebo; per-sample allocation not given. Samples analyzed were those drawn on day 63 after the first vaccine or placebo injection. Sequencing used peripheral blood, obtained in a trial of Ad26.COV2.S vaccine versus placebo. The clonotype originates from a person between 18 and 60 years old who received the Ad26.COV2.S COVID-19 vaccine or a placebo. The chain combines TRBV21-1 with TRBJ2-7; no DNA check was done on the table's D call, TRBD2. TRBV21-1 is tagged as a pseudogene. The CDR3 protein is CASSKGSTGLAGGLLREQYF. The CDR3 region has the DNA TGTGCCAGCAGCAAAGGATCCACGGGACTAGCGGGAGGGCTTCTGAGGGAGCAGTACTTC.